One sample yielded the 24 T cell receptor beta chains listed below, sequenced in a study of vaccination and CD4 T cells after COVID-19. As to treatment: roughly 11-day PBMC culture with coronavirus spike peptide pools or control peptides (ViraFEST assay). Researchers used the Oncomine TCR Beta short-read assay to sequence DNA from cultured CD4+ T cells. TCRdb called the PCR reads again in MiXCR, with one record for every CDR3 protein. Found here are roughly 7,000 distinct CDR3 sequences, over 65% of them singletons; the top ten hold about 24%. No antigen is known for these receptors. The sample consisted of CD4+ T cells from blood, cultured in vitro. The origin of the receptors is a human donor who had recovered from COVID-19.

V and J are TRBV4-3 and TRBJ2-2, with a weak D call TRBD2 (6 bases). Per germline, CDR1 LGHNA and CDR2 YSLEER. CDR3 length: 17 amino acids. Deletions cut 3 bases from V and 0 bases from J, with 14 bases between. The CDR3 here is CASSQGLGSTNTGELFF. The CDR3 DNA follows: TGCGCCAGCAGCCAGGGCCTCGGGAGTACGAACACCGGGGAGCTGTTTTTT.

The genes are TRBV6-1 and TRBJ2-7; D not resolved. Germline CDR1 MNHNS, CDR2 SASEGT. This CDR3 contains 15 residues. Trimming cost V 3 bases and J 0 bases, with 12 bases left between them. The CDR3 here is CASSDRIAGSYEQYF. The CDR3 DNA reads TGTGCCAGCAGTGATAGGATCGCAGGCTCCTACGAGCAGTACTTC.

CDR3 amino acids: CASTPIAGGLETQYF. DNA for the CDR3: TGTGCCAGCACCCCGATAGCGGGAGGTTTAGAGACCCAGTACTTC. V gene TRBV9 combines with J gene TRBJ2-5, with 10 bases lining up with TRBD2. V shed 6 bases, J shed 4 bases, and the junction held 9 bases outside the gene matches. Germline CDR1 reads SGDLS; CDR2 reads YYNGEE. The CDR3 sequence is 15 residues long.

The DNA of the CDR3 is TGTGCCAGCAGCCCATTGGCGGGGGGCAATCAGCCCCAGCATTTT. The encoded protein is CASSPLAGGNQPQHF. V gene TRBV2 combines with J gene TRBJ1-5, with D maybe TRBD1 (5 bases). The CDR3 spans 15 residues. V shed 6 bases and J shed 2 bases, with 14 bases lying between them. The V gene's germline CDR1 is SNHLY and CDR2 FYNNEI.

This clonotype was observed a handful of times. V gene TRBV24-1 combines with J gene TRBJ2-7; D is possibly TRBD1 (5 bases). The germline gives CDR1 KGHDR, CDR2 SFDVKD. V shed 6 bases and J shed 5 bases, with 16 bases lying between them. The CDR3 is made up of 14 amino acids. CDR3 DNA: TGTGCCACCAGTAGTTCTGCAGGGTGGAACGAGCAGTACTTC. Amino acid sequence: CATSSSAGWNEQYF.

By sample share, this clonotype is medium-sized. An end of the junction differs from the germline gene, which may be a read error. This sequence joins TRBV7-7 and TRBJ2-5; 8 nucleotides match TRBD2. Germline V gene data show CDR1 as SSHAT and CDR2 as FNYEAQ (reference sequence). The CDR3 spans 14 residues. The CDR3 nucleotides are TGTGCTAGCAGCTTTGCCGGGGGGGCCGGGACCCAGTACTTC. Translating gives CASSFAGGAGTQYF.

There are a few counts of this clonotype. The V call is TRBV20-1, the J call TRBJ1-5, with 7 bases fitting TRBD1. CDR3 length equals 14 residues. After removal of 4 bases from V and 5 bases from J, the junction contained 8 bases not matched to a gene. Germline-derived CDR1 and CDR2 are DFQATT and SNEGSKA (reference sequence). In DNA, the CDR3 is TGCAGTGCTAATACAGGGGACTGGGATCAGCCCCAGCATTTT. This sequence encodes CSANTGDWDQPQHF.

The V and J genes are TRBV7-3 and TRBJ2-2; D might be TRBD2 (5 bases). CDR1 and CDR2 (germline): SGHTA, FQGTGA. This CDR3 region has 17 residues. The V end lost 0 bases, the J end lost 5 bases, and 16 bases lay between the germline ends. CDR3 region: CASSLTYVGPGTGELFF. CDR3 DNA: TGTGCCAGCAGCTTAACATATGTGGGCCCGGGGACCGGGGAGCTGTTTTTT. Variable domain in full (rest from reference TRBV7-3 and TRBJ2-2): GAGVSQTPSNKVTEKGKYVELRCDPISGHTALYWYRQSLGQGPEFLIYFQGTGAADDSGLPNDRFFAVRPEGSVSTLKIQRTERGDSAVYLCASSLTYVGPGTGELFFGEGSRLTVL.

CDR3 loop: CSASLETPGTIYF. The CDR3 DNA reads as TGCAGTGCTAGTTTGGAGACCCCAGGCACCATATATTTT. The chain uses TRBV20-1 and TRBJ1-3; D is undetermined. Germline V gene sequence: CDR1 DFQATT, CDR2 SNEGSKA (reference sequence). This CDR3 comprises 13 residues. The V and J ends lost 3 bases and 9 bases respectively, with 15 bases between them.

The chain uses TRBV19 and TRBJ1-5, with TRBD1 as a possible D gene (6 bases). The CDR3 loop spans 16 amino acids. Germline assignment: CDR1 LNHDA and CDR2 SQIVND (reference sequence). Between the trimmed V and J ends, which lost 5 bases and 6 bases, there was a span of 20 bases. CDR3 nucleotides: TGTGCCAGTAGTCCATCCCCGACAGGAGTAGGTCAGCCCCAGCATTTT. Its protein is CASSPSPTGVGQPQHF. Using reference TRBV19 and TRBJ1-5 for the parts outside the CDR3, the full variable domain is DGGITQSPKYLFRKEGQNVTLSCEQNLNHDAMYWYRQDPGQGLRLIYYSQIVNDFQKGDIAEGYSVSREKKESFPLTVTSAQKNPTAFYLCASSPSPTGVGQPQHFGDGTRLSIL.

The genes are TRBV7-9 and TRBJ1-1, with D perhaps matching TRBD1 (6 bases). Germline V CDR1 and CDR2: SEHNR, FQNEAQ (reference sequence). The CDR3 covers 17 residues. V dropped 5 bases and J dropped 6 bases, with 25 bases sitting between them. The CDR3 is CASSPRRAANREPEAFF. In nucleotides, the CDR3 is TGTGCCAGCAGCCCCCGACGTGCGGCTAACAGGGAGCCTGAAGCTTTCTTT.

The chain has TRBV7-2 and TRBJ1-5, with 8 bases fitting TRBD1. This CDR3 contains 13 residues. V was pared by 1 base and J by 7 bases, with 0 bases of the junction left unmatched. Germline V lookup: CDR1 SGHTA, CDR2 FQGNSA. CDR3 in DNA: TGTGCCAGCAGCTTAGGACAGGGGCAGCCCCAGCATTTT. It translates to CASSLGQGQPQHF.

This rearrangement joins TRBV10-3 to TRBJ2-1; TRBD1 agrees at 7 bases. Trimming at V came to 10 bases and at J to 4 bases, leaving 10 bases not matched to a gene. Germline-derived CDR1 and CDR2 are ENHRY and SYGVKD. This CDR3 spans 14 amino acids. Written as DNA, the CDR3 is TGTGCCACCTCAGAGGGGGCTTCGTACAATGAGCAGTTCTTC. It translates to CATSEGASYNEQFF.

The chain uses TRBV6-2 or TRBV6-3 and TRBJ2-1; possibly TRBD2 for D (5 bases). The CDR3 has 15 amino acids. V lost 11 bases and J lost 0, with 17 bases in between. Germline V gene data show CDR1 as MNHEY and CDR2 as SVGEGT. CDR3 DNA: TGTGCCTCCGAGGGCGGCGGTAGCTCCTACAATGAGCAGTTCTTC. Protein product: CASEGGGSSYNEQFF.

The V and J genes are TRBV21-1 and TRBJ2-7; the table gives TRBD1 as D, unverified against the DNA. TRBV21-1 is a listed pseudogene. The CDR3 is 19 amino acids. Written as DNA, the CDR3 is TGTGCCAGCATTTCCCGGCCAGGGGGTTGCGGGACGGGTAATTACGAGCAGTACTTC. Its translation is CASISRPGGCGTGNYEQYF.

This clonotype was recorded a few times. This rearrangement joins TRBV6-1 to TRBJ1-5; 12 bases are a match to TRBD1. CDR3 length equals 18 residues. The V gene's germline CDR1 is MNHNS and CDR2 SASEGT. J gave up 0 bases and V 3 bases, and 6 bases lay outside the gene matches. The CDR3 bases are TGTGCCAGCAGTGATATGGGACAGGGGGCTTATAGCAATCAGCCCCAGCATTTT. As protein: CASSDMGQGAYSNQPQHF.

This chain joins TRBV6-1 and TRBJ1-1, with a possible D match to TRBD1 (5 bases). The CDR3 runs 14 residues. Germline V gene data show CDR1 as MNHNS and CDR2 as SASEGT. V lost 1 base and J lost 6, with 12 bases in between. CDR3 sequence: CASSEVTQDSEAFF. The CDR3 DNA reads as TGTGCCAGCAGTGAAGTTACACAGGACTCTGAAGCTTTCTTT.

DNA of the CDR3: TGTGCCAGCATCCTCGGCCCTTCTCAGGTCGGGGAGACCCAGTACTTC. The encoded protein is CASILGPSQVGETQYF. The chain joins TRBV7-2 to TRBJ2-5; D unclear. V was shortened by 7 bases and J by 5 bases, with 23 bases between the two germline ends. This CDR3 contains 16 residues. Germline V gene sequence: CDR1 SGHTA, CDR2 FQGNSA.

The rearrangement links TRBV7-2 to TRBJ2-7, with 11 bases aligning to TRBD2. Trimming at V came to 0 bases and at J to 4 bases, leaving 5 bases not matched to a gene. This CDR3 has 16 amino acids. Germline V gene data show CDR1 as SGHTA and CDR2 as FQGNSA. CDR3 in DNA: TGTGCCAGCAGCTTAGCGCGGGCTAGCGGGAGGTACGAGCAGTACTTC. Translated, it gives CASSLARASGRYEQYF.

This clonotype came up a few times. This chain links TRBV6-1 with TRBJ1-1; TRBD1 might be the D (5 bases). Germline V gene lookup returns CDR1 MNHNS and CDR2 SASEGT. This CDR3 is 14 amino acids long. V was clipped by 10 bases and J by 0 bases, with 15 bases between them. CDR3 sequence (DNA): TGTGCCACCCAGTGGGGCAGGGTGAACACTGAAGCTTTCTTT. This gives the protein CATQWGRVNTEAFF.

The chain uses TRBV6-1 and TRBJ2-5; the match to TRBD1 covers 7 bases. With V trimmed by 7 bases and J by 5 bases, 16 bases remained unmatched. The CDR3 loop spans 16 amino acids. Germline CDR1 and CDR2: MNHNS and SASEGT. The CDR3 nucleotides are TGTGCCAGCACCTTGGGACAGCAACCGGCGTGGGAGACCCAGTACTTC. This gives the protein CASTLGQQPAWETQYF.

The CDR3 nucleotides read TGCAGTGCTGGATTATCCTACGAGCAGTACTTC. Translated, it gives CSAGLSYEQYF. This chain connects TRBV20-1 to TRBJ2-7, with D hard to call. The V gene lost 5 bases and the J gene lost 1 base, with 6 bases spanning the gap. This CDR3 has 11 amino acids. Germline V gene sequence: CDR1 DFQATT, CDR2 SNEGSKA (reference sequence).

This clonotype was seen more than once but under ten times. CDR3 sequence reads: CSARDPTSGSYNEQFF. CDR3 bases: TGCAGTGCTAGAGACCCGACTAGCGGGAGCTACAATGAGCAGTTCTTC. V and J are TRBV20-1 and TRBJ2-1; 12 bases map to TRBD2. V lost 0 bases and J lost 3; bases outside the gene matches: 3. Germline CDR1 and CDR2: DFQATT and SNEGSKA (reference sequence). The CDR3 sequence is 16 residues long.

This chain uses TRBV20-1 with TRBJ1-2; perhaps TRBD1 as D (5 bases). The CDR3 covers 12 residues. CDR1 is DFQATT, CDR2 SNEGSKA, per germline (reference sequence). The V and J ends lost 3 bases and 3 bases respectively, with 8 bases between them. CDR3 residues: CSASDSDYGYTF. The CDR3 nucleotides read TGCAGTGCTAGCGACAGCGACTATGGCTACACCTTC.